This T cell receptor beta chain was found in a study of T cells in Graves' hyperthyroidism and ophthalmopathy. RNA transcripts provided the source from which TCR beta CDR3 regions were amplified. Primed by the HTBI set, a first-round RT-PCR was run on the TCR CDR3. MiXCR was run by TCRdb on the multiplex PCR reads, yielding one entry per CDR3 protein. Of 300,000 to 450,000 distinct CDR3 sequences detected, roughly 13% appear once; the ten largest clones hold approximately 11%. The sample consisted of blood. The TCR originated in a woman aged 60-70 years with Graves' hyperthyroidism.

CDR3 nucleotide sequence: TGTGCCAGTCCGGACAGGAACACCGGGGAGCTGTTTTTT. Translating gives CASPDRNTGELFF. The chain uses TRBV19 and TRBJ2-2, with a possible D match to TRBD1 (6 bases). There are 13 residues in the CDR3. Per germline, CDR1 LNHDA and CDR2 SQIVND (reference sequence). Deletions cut 8 bases from V and 1 base from J, with 8 bases between.